These 12 T cell receptor beta chains were sequenced from one sample in a study of CD4 T cells in relation to SARS-CoV-2 and coronaviruses. Some clones are missing from TCRdb's copy, which holds only in-frame ones; the method was immunoSEQ multiplex PCR. The sample records around 45,000 clones, roughly 82% being singletons. These receptors have no known antigen. Sequenced input: naive CD4+ T cells from PBMCs, cultured in vitro. Subset noted: naive CD4+ T cells isolated by negative enrichment. Receptors originate from an adult with COVID-19.

The CDR3 DNA is TGTGCCAGCAGCCAAGTCTCAGCAGCGGGAGGGCCCCACGAGCAGTACTTC. This codes for CASSQVSAAGGPHEQYF. The chain recombines TRBV4-2 with TRBJ2-7; 10 nucleotides agree with TRBD2. The germline V gene has CDR1 LGHNA and CDR2 YNFKEQ. J was trimmed by 5 bases and V by 1 base; bases with no gene match: 11. This CDR3 is built from 17 residues.

The genes are TRBV6-4 and TRBJ2-3, with D perhaps TRBD1 (5 bases). CDR3 length equals 14 residues. Germline loops: CDR1 MRHNA, CDR2 SNTAGT. V was cut by 2 bases and J by 2 bases, with 8 bases left in between. The CDR3 reads CASSDRGTTDTQYF. CDR3 nucleotides: TGTGCCAGCAGTGACAGGGGAACCACAGATACGCAGTATTTT.

V usage is TRBV6-5 and J usage is TRBJ2-7; 7 bases fit TRBD1. Germline V gene data show CDR1 as MNHEY and CDR2 as SVGAGI. Losses at the gene ends were 10 bases for V and 6 bases for J; bases not matched to a gene: 15. This CDR3 has 14 amino acids. The CDR3 reads CATSRSRGYLEQYF. The CDR3 region has the DNA TGTGCCACCTCCCGGTCCAGGGGGTACCTCGAGCAGTACTTC.

The V call is TRBV7-3, the J call TRBJ2-3, with D perhaps given as TRBD1 or TRBD2 (6 bases each). Germline V gene sequence: CDR1 SGHTA, CDR2 FQGTGA. The ends were cut back, 3 bases at V and 5 bases at J, with 15 bases in the middle. This CDR3 has 15 residues. CDR3 region: CASSLIGGPGDTQYF. DNA for the CDR3: TGTGCCAGCAGCTTGATCGGGGGCCCGGGAGATACGCAGTATTTT.

The chain carries TRBV2 and TRBJ1-3, with D uncertain. Trimming cost V 4 bases and J 0 bases, with 10 bases left between them. Germline V gene sequence: CDR1 SNHLY, CDR2 FYNNEI. This CDR3 is 15 amino acids long. The CDR3, as DNA: TGTGCCAGCAGTGGACGCGGGGTCTCTGGAAACACCATATATTTT. Translation: CASSGRGVSGNTIYF. The full variable domain, with the rest looked up from reference TRBV2 and TRBJ1-3, is EPEVTQTPSHQVTQMGQEVILRCVPISNHLYFYWYRQILGQKVEFLVSFYNNEISEKSEIFDDQFSVERPDGSNFTLKIRSTKLEDSAMYFCASSGRGVSGNTIYFGEGSWLTVV.

The rearrangement joins TRBV6-6 to TRBJ2-7; D is tentatively TRBD1 or TRBD2 (6 bases each). Germline assignment: CDR1 MNHNY and CDR2 SVGAGI (reference sequence). CDR3 length: 13 amino acids. The V gene lost 10 bases and the J gene lost 4 bases, with 17 bases spanning the gap. CDR3 bases: TGTGCCACTACGACTAGGGGGATGTACGAGCAGTACTTC. This encodes CATTTRGMYEQYF.

This chain connects TRBV11-2 to TRBJ1-3; 7 nucleotides align to TRBD1. The V segment lost 6 bases and the J segment 3 bases; nucleotides outside the gene matches: 11. This CDR3 is 16 amino acids long. Germline V gene sequence: CDR1 SGHAT, CDR2 FQNNGV. CDR3 sequence: CASRQTGQAGGNTIYF. The DNA of the CDR3 is TGTGCCAGCAGGCAGACAGGGCAGGCTGGTGGAAACACCATATATTTT.

The chain is built from TRBV5-1 and TRBJ2-1, with 9 bases aligning to TRBD2. The CDR3 spans 16 residues. CDR1 SGHRS and CDR2 YFSETQ come from the germline V gene. V lost 3 bases and J lost 3; bases outside the gene matches: 7. CDR3 DNA sequence: TGCGCCAGCAGCTCGGGACTAGCCAATCTCTACAATGAGCAGTTCTTC. As protein: CASSSGLANLYNEQFF.

The CDR3 DNA is TGTGCCAGTAGGACAGGGTATGAAGGTCAGCCCCAGCATTTT. Translated: CASRTGYEGQPQHF. The chain has TRBV19 and TRBJ1-5; 7 bases line up with TRBD1. CDR3 length: 14 amino acids. The germline gives CDR1 LNHDA, CDR2 SQIVND (reference sequence). V lost 6 bases, J lost 6 bases, and 8 bases stayed unmatched.

The genes are TRBV6-6 and TRBJ2-7, with 7 positions matching TRBD1. V trimming: 6 bases; J trimming: 2 bases; junction bases outside the gene matches: 13. This CDR3 region has 16 residues. The V gene's germline CDR1 is MNHNY and CDR2 SVGAGI (reference sequence). CDR3 DNA: TGTGCCAGCAGACCCGGGACAGAAAATACACCCTACGAGCAGTACTTC. It is translated as CASRPGTENTPYEQYF.

This chain connects TRBV18 to TRBJ2-5, with D uncertain. Germline V gene sequence: CDR1 KGHSH, CDR2 LQKENI. Trimming pared 3 bases from V and 5 bases from J, leaving 7 bases between. The CDR3 is 12 amino acids. Written as DNA, the CDR3 is TGTGCCAGCTCACCCGGACCGGAGACCCAGTACTTC. This gives the protein CASSPGPETQYF.

This chain links TRBV28 with TRBJ2-1, with D tentatively TRBD2 (6 bases). Germline V gene lookup returns CDR1 MDHEN and CDR2 SYDVKM. V lost 2 bases to trimming and J lost 7 bases, with 15 bases between them. CDR3 length: 15 amino acids. The CDR3 spells CASSLGLGGLNEQFF. In nucleotides, the CDR3 is TGTGCCAGCAGTTTAGGGCTCGGCGGACTAAATGAGCAGTTCTTC.